This T cell receptor beta chain derives from a study of T cells in localized non-small cell lung cancer. Whole-study results and caveats: Longer overall survival was associated with a higher density of T cells in the blood. Clonality peaked in uninvolved adjacent lung rather than tumor.

Germline lookup yields CDR1 SGHTA and CDR2 FQGNSA. Germline trimming cut 1 base from V and 5 bases from J; bases unmatched to any gene: 5. The CDR3 is 15 amino acids. Notes on this clone: Its antigen is undetermined.

The protocol was immunoSEQ multiplex PCR, while the TCRdb copy is restricted to in-frame clones and leaves out a portion. This sample has tens of thousands of clones, with about 80% found just once. V usage is TRBV7-2 and J usage is TRBJ2-5, with 9 positions matching TRBD1. Source: peripheral blood, taken before any cancer treatment. The clonotype comes from a male donor older than 55 with stage III squamous cell lung carcinoma. In nucleotides, the CDR3 is TGTGCCAGCAGCTTAGAGGACAGGGGTACGGAGACCCAGTACTTC. Translated: CASSLEDRGTETQYF.